One and the same sample provided the 2 T cell receptor beta chains below, sequenced in a study of cytomegalovirus exposure and HLA in healthy donors. The PCR employed 60 Vbeta primers together with 13 Jbeta primers. Assay: immunoSEQ multiplex PCR; the TCRdb copy retains only in-frame clones and omits some. Here the sample spans some 60,000 clones, more than 75% being singletons. The sample taken for sequencing was PBMCs. These receptors all stem from a male donor in good health and CMV-seronegative.

This clone was counted once. The V call is TRBV11-2, the J call TRBJ1-2, with a tentative D call TRBD1 (6 bases). V was clipped by 3 bases and J by 0 bases, with 8 bases between them. The CDR3 totals 14 residues. CDR1 is SGHAT, CDR2 FQNNGV, per germline. The DNA of the CDR3 is TGTGCCAGCAGCTTGACAGGAACTAACTATGGCTACACCTTC. Translated: CASSLTGTNYGYTF.

As concerns this clone: One end of the junction is discordant with germline, which a read error may explain. The V call is TRBV29-1, the J call TRBJ1-2; D gene ambiguous. Germline lookup yields CDR1 SQVTM and CDR2 ANQGSEA. The CDR3 loop spans 14 amino acids. The CDR3 region is CSVDLGIGNHGYTF. For the CDR3, the DNA is TGCAGCGTTGATCTGGGCATCGGTAACCATGGCTACACCTTC.